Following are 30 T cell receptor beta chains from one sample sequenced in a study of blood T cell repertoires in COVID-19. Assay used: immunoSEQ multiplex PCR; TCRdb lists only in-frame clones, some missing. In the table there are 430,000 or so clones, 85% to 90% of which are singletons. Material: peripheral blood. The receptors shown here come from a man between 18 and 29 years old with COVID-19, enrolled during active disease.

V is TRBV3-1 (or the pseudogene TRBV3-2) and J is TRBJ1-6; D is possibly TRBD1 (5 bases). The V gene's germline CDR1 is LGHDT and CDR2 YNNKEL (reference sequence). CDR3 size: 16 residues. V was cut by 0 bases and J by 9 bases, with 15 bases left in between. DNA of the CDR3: TGTGCCAGCAGCCAAGATCTCGGCAGGGTTGGTTCACCCCTCCACTTT. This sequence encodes CASSQDLGRVGSPLHF.

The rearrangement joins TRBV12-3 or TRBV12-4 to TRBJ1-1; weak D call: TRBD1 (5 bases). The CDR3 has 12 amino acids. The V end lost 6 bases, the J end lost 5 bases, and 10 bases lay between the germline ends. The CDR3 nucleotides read TGTGCCAGCAGCCGGCAGGGTACTGAAGCTTTCTTT. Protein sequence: CASSRQGTEAFF.

CDR3 DNA: TGTGCCAGCAGCTTTAGTGGCAGGGGATCACCCCTCCACTTT. Its protein product is CASSFSGRGSPLHF. The chain combines TRBV7-9 with TRBJ1-6, with D tentatively TRBD1 (6 bases). The CDR3 spans 14 residues. V was cut by 3 bases and J by 10 bases, with 13 bases left in between. The germline CDR1 and CDR2 sequences are SEHNR and FQNEAQ (reference sequence).

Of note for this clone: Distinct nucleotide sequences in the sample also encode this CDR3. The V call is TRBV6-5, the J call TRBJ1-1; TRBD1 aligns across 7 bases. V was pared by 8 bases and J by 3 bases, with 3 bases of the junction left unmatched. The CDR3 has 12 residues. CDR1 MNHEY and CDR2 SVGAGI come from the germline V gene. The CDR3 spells CASSQGYTEAFF. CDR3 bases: TGTGCCAGCTCACAGGGGTACACTGAAGCTTTCTTT.

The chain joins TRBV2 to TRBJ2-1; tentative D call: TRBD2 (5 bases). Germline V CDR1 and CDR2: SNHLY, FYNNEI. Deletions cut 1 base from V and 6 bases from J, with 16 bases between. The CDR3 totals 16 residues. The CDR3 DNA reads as TGTGCCAGCAGTGAAGAAGGGTGGGAGCGCGTCAATGAGCAGTTCTTC. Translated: CASSEEGWERVNEQFF.

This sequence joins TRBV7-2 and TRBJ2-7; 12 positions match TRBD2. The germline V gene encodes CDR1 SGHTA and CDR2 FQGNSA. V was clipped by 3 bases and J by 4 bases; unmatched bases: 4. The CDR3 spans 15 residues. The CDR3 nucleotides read TGTGCCAGCAGCTTCGACGGACTAGCGGGGTACGAGCAGTACTTC. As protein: CASSFDGLAGYEQYF.

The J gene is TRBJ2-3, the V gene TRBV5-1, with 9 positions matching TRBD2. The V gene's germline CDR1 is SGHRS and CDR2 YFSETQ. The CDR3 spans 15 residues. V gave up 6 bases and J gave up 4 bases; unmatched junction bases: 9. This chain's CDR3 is CASNVAGERADTQYF. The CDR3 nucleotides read TGCGCCAGCAACGTAGCGGGAGAGAGAGCAGATACGCAGTATTTT.

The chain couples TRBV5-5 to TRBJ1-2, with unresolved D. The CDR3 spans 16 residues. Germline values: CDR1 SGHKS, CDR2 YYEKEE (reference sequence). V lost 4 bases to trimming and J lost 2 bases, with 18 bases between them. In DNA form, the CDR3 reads TGTGCCAGCAGCCCAGCCCCCCGGGGAGCGAACTATGGCTACACCTTC. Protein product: CASSPAPRGANYGYTF. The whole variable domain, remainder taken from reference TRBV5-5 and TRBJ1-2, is DAGVTQSPTHLIKTRGQQVTLRCSPISGHKSVSWYQQVLGQGPQFIFQYYEKEERGRGNFPDRFSARQFPNYSSELNVNALLLGDSALYLCASSPAPRGANYGYTFGSGTRLTVV.

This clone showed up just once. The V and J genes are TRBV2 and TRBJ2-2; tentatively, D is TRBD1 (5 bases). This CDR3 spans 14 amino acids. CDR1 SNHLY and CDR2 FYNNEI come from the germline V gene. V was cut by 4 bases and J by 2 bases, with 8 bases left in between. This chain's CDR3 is CASSVQGNTGELFF. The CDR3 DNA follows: TGTGCCAGCAGTGTCCAGGGCAACACCGGGGAGCTGTTTTTT.

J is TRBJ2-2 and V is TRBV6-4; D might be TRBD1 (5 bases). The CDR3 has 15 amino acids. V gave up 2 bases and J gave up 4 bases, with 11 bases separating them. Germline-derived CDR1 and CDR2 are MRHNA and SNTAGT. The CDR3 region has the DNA TGTGCCAGCAGTGACCCAGGGTCGCCCACCGGGGAGCTGTTTTTT. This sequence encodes CASSDPGSPTGELFF.

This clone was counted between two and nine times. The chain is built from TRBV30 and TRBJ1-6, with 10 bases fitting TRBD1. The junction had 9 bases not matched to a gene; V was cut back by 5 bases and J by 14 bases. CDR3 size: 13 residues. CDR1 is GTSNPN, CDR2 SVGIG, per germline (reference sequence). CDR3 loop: CAWSPGTGATLHF. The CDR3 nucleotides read TGTGCCTGGTCCCCGGGGACAGGGGCCACCCTCCACTTT.

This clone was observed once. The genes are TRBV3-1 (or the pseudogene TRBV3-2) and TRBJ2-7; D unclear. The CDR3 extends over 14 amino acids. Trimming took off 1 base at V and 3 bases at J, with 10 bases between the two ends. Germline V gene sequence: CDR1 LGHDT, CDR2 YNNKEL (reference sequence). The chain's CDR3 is CASSQVPTLYEQYF. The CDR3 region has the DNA TGTGCCAGCAGCCAAGTCCCTACCCTCTACGAGCAGTACTTC.

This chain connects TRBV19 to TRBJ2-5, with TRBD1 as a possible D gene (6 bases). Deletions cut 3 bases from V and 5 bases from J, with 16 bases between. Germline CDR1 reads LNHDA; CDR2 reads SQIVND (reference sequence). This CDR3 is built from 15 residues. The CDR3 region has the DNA TGTGCCAGTAGTATTGGGACATCTAAAATGGAGACCCAGTACTTC. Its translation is CASSIGTSKMETQYF.

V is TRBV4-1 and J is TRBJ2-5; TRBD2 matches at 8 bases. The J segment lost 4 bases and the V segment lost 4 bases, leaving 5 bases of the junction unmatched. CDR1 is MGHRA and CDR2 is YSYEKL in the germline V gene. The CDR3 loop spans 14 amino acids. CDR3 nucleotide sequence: TGCGCCAGCAGCCCCGGGGGGGCCGCAGAGACCCAGTACTTC. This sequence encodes CASSPGGAAETQYF.

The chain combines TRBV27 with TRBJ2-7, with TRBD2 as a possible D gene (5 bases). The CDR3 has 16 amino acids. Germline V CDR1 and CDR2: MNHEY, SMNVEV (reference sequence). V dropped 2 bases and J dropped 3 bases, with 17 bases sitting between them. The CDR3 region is CASSLTYGLGSYEQYF. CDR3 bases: TGTGCCAGCAGTTTAACCTATGGACTGGGGAGCTACGAGCAGTACTTC.

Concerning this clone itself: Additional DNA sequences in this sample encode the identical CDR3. For the CDR3, the DNA is TGTGCCAGCAGCTTAGGTCCTTCCTACGAGCAGTACTTC. Protein product: CASSLGPSYEQYF. V gene TRBV7-9 combines with J gene TRBJ2-7, with D unclear. V was pared by 1 base and J by 1 base, with 5 bases between. This CDR3 contains 13 residues. The germline V gene has CDR1 SEHNR and CDR2 FQNEAQ (reference sequence).

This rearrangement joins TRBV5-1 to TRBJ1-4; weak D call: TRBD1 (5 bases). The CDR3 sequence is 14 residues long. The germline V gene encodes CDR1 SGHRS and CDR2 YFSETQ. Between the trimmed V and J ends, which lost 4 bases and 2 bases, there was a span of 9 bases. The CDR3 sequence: CASSIDSTNEKLFF. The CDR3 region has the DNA TGCGCCAGCAGCATCGACAGTACTAATGAAAAACTGTTTTTT.

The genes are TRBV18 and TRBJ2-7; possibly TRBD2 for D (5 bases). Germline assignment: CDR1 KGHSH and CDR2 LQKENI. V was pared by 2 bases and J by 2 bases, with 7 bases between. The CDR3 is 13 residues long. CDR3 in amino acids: CASSPGLTYEQYF. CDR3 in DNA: TGTGCCAGCTCACCAGGACTGACCTACGAGCAGTACTTC.

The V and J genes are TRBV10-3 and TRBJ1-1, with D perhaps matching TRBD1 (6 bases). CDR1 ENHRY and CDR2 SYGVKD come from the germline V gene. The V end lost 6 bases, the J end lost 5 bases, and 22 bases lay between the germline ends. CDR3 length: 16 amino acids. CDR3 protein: CAISGGSAGGTTEAFF. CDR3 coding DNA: TGTGCCATCAGCGGGGGCTCGGCGGGGGGCACGACTGAAGCTTTCTTT.

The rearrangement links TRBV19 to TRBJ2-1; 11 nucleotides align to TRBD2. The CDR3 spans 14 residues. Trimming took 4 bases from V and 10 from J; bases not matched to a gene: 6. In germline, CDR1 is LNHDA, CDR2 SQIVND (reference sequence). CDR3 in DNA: TGTGCCAGTAGTAATAGCGGGGGGGCATGGGAGCAGTTCTTC. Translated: CASSNSGGAWEQFF.

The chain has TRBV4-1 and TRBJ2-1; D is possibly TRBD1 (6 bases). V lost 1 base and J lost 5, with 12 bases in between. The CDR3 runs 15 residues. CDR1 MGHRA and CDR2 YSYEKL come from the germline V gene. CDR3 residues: CASSQGRTAHNEQFF. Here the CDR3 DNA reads TGCGCCAGCAGCCAAGGTCGGACAGCGCACAATGAGCAGTTCTTC.

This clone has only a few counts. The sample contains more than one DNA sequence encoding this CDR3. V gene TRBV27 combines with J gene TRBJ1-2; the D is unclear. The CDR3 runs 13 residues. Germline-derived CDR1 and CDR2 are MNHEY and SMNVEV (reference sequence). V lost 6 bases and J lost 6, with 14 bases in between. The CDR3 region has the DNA TGTGCCAGCAGCCTACGAGGCGCGGATGGCTACACCTTC. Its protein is CASSLRGADGYTF.

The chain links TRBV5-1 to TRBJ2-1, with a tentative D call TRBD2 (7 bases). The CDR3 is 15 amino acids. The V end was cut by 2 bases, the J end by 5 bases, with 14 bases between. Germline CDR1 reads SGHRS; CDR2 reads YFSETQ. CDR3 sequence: CASSLVTGGHNEQFF. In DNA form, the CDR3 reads TGCGCCAGCAGCTTAGTAACGGGGGGCCACAATGAGCAGTTCTTC.

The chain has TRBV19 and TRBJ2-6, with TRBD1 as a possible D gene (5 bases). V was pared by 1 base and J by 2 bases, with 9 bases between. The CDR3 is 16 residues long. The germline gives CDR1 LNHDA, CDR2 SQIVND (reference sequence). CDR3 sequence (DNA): TGTGCCAGTAGTATAGGAGAAGGGGCTGGGGCCAACGTCCTGACTTTC. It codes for CASSIGEGAGANVLTF. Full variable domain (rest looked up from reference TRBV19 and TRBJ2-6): DGGITQSPKYLFRKEGQNVTLSCEQNLNHDAMYWYRQDPGQGLRLIYYSQIVNDFQKGDIAEGYSVSREKKESFPLTVTSAQKNPTAFYLCASSIGEGAGANVLTFGAGSRLTVL.

The CDR3 sequence is CATSTTVAEQFF. The CDR3 bases are TGTGCCACCAGCACCACGGTAGCTGAGCAGTTCTTC. This chain connects TRBV15 to TRBJ2-1; D not certain. Between the trimmed V and J ends, which lost 4 bases and 9 bases, there was a span of 10 bases. The CDR3 spans 12 residues. From germline, CDR1 is LNHNV and CDR2 YYDKDF (reference sequence).

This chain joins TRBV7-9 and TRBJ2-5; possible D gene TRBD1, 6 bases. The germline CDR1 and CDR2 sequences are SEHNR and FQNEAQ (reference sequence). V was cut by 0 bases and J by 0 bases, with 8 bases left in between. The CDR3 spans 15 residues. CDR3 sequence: CASSLAGHNQETQYF. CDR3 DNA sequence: TGTGCCAGCAGCTTAGCGGGACACAACCAAGAGACCCAGTACTTC.

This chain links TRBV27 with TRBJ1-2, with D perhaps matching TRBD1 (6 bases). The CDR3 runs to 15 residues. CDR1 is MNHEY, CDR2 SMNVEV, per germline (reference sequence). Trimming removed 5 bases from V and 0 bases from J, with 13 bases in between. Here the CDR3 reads CASSIQGNANYGYTF. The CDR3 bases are TGTGCCAGCAGTATTCAGGGGAACGCTAACTATGGCTACACCTTC.

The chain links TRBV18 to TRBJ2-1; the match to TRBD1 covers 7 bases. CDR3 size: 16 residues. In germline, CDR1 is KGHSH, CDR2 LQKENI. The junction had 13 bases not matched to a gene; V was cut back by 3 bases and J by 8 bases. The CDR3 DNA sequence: TGTGCCAGCTCACCTTGGTCCGGACAGGCGTGGTATGAGCAGTTCTTC. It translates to CASSPWSGQAWYEQFF.

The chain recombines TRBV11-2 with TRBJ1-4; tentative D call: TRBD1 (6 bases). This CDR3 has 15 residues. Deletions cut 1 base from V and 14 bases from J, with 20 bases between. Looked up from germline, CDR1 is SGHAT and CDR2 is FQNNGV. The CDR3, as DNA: TGTGCCAGCAGCTTAGGCCGCTCTTACGAGGGGGGGCTGTTTTTT. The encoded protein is CASSLGRSYEGGLFF.

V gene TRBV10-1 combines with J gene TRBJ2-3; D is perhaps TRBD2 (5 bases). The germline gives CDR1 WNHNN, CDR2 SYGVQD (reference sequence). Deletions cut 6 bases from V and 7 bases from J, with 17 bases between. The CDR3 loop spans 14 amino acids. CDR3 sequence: CASSGGSLSNTQYF. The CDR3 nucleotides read TGCGCCAGCAGCGGAGGTAGCCTCAGTAATACGCAGTATTTT.